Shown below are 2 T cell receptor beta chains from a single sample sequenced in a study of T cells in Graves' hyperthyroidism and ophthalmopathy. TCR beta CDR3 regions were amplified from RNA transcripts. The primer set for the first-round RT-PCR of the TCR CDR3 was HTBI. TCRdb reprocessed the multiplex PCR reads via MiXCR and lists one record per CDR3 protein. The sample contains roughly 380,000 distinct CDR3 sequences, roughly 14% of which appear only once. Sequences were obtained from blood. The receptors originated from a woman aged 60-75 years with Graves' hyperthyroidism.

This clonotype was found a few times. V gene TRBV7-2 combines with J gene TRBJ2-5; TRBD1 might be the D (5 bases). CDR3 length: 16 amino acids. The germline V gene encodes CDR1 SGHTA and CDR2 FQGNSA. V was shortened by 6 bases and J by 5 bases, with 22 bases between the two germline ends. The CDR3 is CASSLSSRVLRETQYF. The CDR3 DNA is TGTGCCAGCAGTTTATCGTCCAGGGTTTTGCGTGAGACCCAGTACTTC.

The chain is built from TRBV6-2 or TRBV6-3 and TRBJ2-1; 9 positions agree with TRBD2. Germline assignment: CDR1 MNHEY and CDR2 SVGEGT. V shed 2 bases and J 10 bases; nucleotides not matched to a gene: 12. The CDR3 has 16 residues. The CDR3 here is CASSYATSGRVGEQFF. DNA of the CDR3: TGTGCCAGCAGTTACGCTACTAGCGGGCGGGTAGGGGAGCAGTTCTTC.